A selection of T cell receptor beta chains follows, all from one sample in a study of shared clonotypes between healthy human individuals. Repertoires were generated with immunoSEQ multiplex PCR, while TCRdb's copy carries only in-frame clones and drops some. The table lists 1,400,000 or so clones, around 98.5% of them singletons. Material for sequencing was naive CD4+ T cells sorted from blood. Every receptor here comes from a man aged 30-40 years in good health. CDR3s include the opening cysteine and the closing phenylalanine or tryptophan. D genes are given only for firm matches. Size is stated for part of the rows, as once, few or many counts, or as a class when the clone is expanded.

>13|TRBJ2-7|NA|NA|TRBV29-1
TGCAGCGTTGAAGGCAGGGGACCCTACGAGCAGTACTTC
CSVEGRGPYEQYF
>15|TRBJ2-1|NA|TRBD1|TRBV5-6
TGTGCCAGCAGCCCCCGGGACAGGGACTACAATGAGCAGTTCTTC
CASSPRDRDYNEQFF
>14|TRBJ1-4|NA|NA|TRBV5-4
TGTGCCAGCAGCTTGGCTACAACTAATGAAAAACTGTTTTTT
CASSLATTNEKLFF
>15|TRBJ1-1|NA|TRBD1|TRBV7-2
TGTGCCAGCAGCTTAAGGACAGGGATGGGCACTGAAGCTTTCTTT
CASSLRTGMGTEAFF
>15|TRBJ1-2|NA|TRBD1|TRBV6-5
TGTGCCAGCAGTTATTCGGGACAGGGCACGGGGGGCTACACCTTC
CASSYSGQGTGGYTF
>15|TRBJ1-2|NA|NA|TRBV6-1
TGTGCCAGCACCCGGAGGGCAGGGAACTTAGATGGCTACACCTTC
CASTRRAGNLDGYTF
>15|TRBJ2-1|NA|TRBD2|TRBV11-2
TGTGCCAGCAGCTTACCCTCTAGCGGATACAATGAGCAGTTCTTC
CASSLPSSGYNEQFF
>15|TRBJ2-1|NA|TRBD2|TRBV7-9
TGTGCCAGCACAGACTGGGGGGGAGAGTACAATGAGCAGTTCTTC
CASTDWGGEYNEQFF
>17|TRBJ1-3|NA|NA|TRBV7-9
TGTGCCAGCAGCCGCCCCCCGGATTCGGGCTCCGGAAACACCATATATTTT
CASSRPPDSGSGNTIYF
>15|TRBJ1-4|once|NA|TRBV7-2
TGTGCCAGCAGCTTTGAACCCGCAACTAATGAAAAACTGTTTTTT
CASSFEPATNEKLFF
>14|TRBJ2-1|NA|NA|TRBV6-6
TGTGCCAGCCGCGAGACGCAGATCTACAATGAGCAGTTCTTC
CASRETQIYNEQFF